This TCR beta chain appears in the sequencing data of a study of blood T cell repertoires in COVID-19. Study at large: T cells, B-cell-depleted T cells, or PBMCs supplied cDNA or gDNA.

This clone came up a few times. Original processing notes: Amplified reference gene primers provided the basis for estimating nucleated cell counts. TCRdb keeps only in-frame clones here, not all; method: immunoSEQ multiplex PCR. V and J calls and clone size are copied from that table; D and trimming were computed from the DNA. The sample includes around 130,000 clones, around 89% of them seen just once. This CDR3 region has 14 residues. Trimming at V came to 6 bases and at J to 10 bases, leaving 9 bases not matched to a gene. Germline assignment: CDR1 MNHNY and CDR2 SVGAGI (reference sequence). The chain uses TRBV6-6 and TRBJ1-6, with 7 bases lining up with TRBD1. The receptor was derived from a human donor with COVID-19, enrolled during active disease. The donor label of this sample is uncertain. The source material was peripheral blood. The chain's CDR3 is CASSYRQGWSPLHF. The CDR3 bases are TGTGCCAGCAGCTACCGACAGGGTTGGTCACCCCTCCACTTT.